The sample holds one count of the clone carrying this T cell receptor (beta chain). Its antigen is undetermined. Clones were read by immunoSEQ multiplex PCR, and TCRdb kept only the in-frame ones, dropping some. The sample has 17,000 or so clones, around 85% seen once; the top ten hold roughly 6.7%. The CDR3 has 13 amino acids. With 5 bases removed from V and 2 bases from J, the gap between germline ends came to 9 bases. CDR1 is SGHTA, CDR2 FQGTGA, per germline. This sample stems from a study of tumor-infiltrating lymphocytes in localized non-small cell lung cancer. Study overall: Several tumor histologies, both smoking statuses, and some post-neoadjuvant chemotherapy samples were included.

Study results and caveats: Different pieces of the same tissue were used for each assay. No link was found between tumor T-cell fraction and recurrence-free survival.

The sequencing input was lung tumor tissue. The gene calls are TRBV7-3 and TRBJ2-5; no definite D call. The clonotype was recovered from a human donor with non-small cell lung cancer. CDR3 nucleotide sequence: TGTGCCAGCAGCCGCTCCCCTCAAGAGACCCAGTACTTC. It translates to CASSRSPQETQYF.